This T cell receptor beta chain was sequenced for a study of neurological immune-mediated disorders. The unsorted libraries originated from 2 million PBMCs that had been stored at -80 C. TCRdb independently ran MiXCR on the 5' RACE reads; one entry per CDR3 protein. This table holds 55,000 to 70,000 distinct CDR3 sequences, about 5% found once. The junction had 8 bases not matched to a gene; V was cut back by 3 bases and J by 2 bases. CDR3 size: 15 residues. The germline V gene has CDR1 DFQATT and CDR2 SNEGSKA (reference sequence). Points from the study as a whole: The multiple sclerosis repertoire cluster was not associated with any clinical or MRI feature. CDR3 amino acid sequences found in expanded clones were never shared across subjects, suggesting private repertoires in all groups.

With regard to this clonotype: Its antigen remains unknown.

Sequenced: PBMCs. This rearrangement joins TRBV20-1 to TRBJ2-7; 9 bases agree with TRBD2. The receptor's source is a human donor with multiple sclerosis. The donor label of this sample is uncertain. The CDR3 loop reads CSARDGLALTYEQYF. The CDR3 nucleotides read TGCAGTGCTAGGGATGGACTAGCGCTGACCTACGAGCAGTACTTC.